The 15 T cell receptor beta chains listed next were all sequenced from one sample in a study of CD8 T cells in ankylosing spondylitis. TCRdb fed the 5' RACE reads into MiXCR, producing one record per CDR3 protein. This table has 180,000 or so distinct CDR3 sequences, roughly 10% appearing once. Sequenced: blood, either unsorted or a sorted T cell fraction (not recorded which). The origin of the receptors is a male donor with ankylosing spondylitis or in good health (not recorded which).

This clonotype turned up a few times. The chain joins TRBV6-5 to TRBJ2-5; 8 bases fit TRBD1. The CDR3 is 16 amino acids. Germline loops: CDR1 MNHEY, CDR2 SVGAGI. V was clipped by 4 bases and J by 1 base; unmatched bases: 8. The CDR3 region has the DNA TGTGCCAGCAGTTTCTCGGACAGGGACCTCCAAGAGACCCAGTACTTC. Translating gives CASSFSDRDLQETQYF.

This clonotype was seen a handful of times. This rearrangement joins TRBV25-1 to TRBJ2-7; perhaps TRBD1 as D (6 bases). Germline assignment: CDR1 MGHDK and CDR2 SYGVNS. V was trimmed by 4 bases and J by 3 bases, leaving 37 bases between them. The CDR3 consists of 22 residues. DNA for the CDR3: TGTGCCAGCAGTGCCACCACACCACCCACTCGGATTGAGTCGGGACAAATCTACGAGCAGTACTTC. Its translation is CASSATTPPTRIESGQIYEQYF.

In its sample, this clonotype was seen a few times. CDR3 nucleotide sequence: TGTGCCAGCAGCTCAGGGGTTCCGAACACCGGGGAGCTGTTTTTT. Translation gives CASSSGVPNTGELFF. This rearrangement joins TRBV7-9 to TRBJ2-2; TRBD1 might be the D (6 bases). CDR3 length: 15 residues. V was trimmed by 4 bases and J by 0 bases, leaving 9 bases between them. Germline V CDR1 and CDR2: SEHNR, FQNEAQ (reference sequence).

This clonotype was picked up many times. CDR3 sequence: CASSYRTGTGTGLGRDEQYF. The CDR3 bases are TGTGCCAGCAGTTACAGGACCGGGACAGGGACAGGACTTGGGAGGGACGAGCAGTACTTC. The rearrangement uses TRBV6-2 or TRBV6-3 and TRBJ2-7; 9 bases map to TRBD1. The CDR3 is made up of 20 amino acids. J gave up 5 bases and V 2 bases, and 22 bases lay outside the gene matches. Germline values: CDR1 MNHEY, CDR2 SVGEGT.

The chain recombines TRBV9 with TRBJ2-1, with 9 nucleotides matching TRBD2. CDR3 length: 15 residues. Germline CDR1 reads SGDLS; CDR2 reads YYNGEE. Trimming cost V 0 bases and J 8 bases; bases outside gene matches: 6. The CDR3 coding sequence is TGTGCCAGCAGCGTAGTCGGTAGCGGGGGTGATGAGCAGTTCTTC. It yields the protein CASSVVGSGGDEQFF.

This clonotype was seen repeatedly, ten times or more. The chain links TRBV20-1 to TRBJ2-5; tentative D call: TRBD1 (6 bases). The CDR3 spans 12 residues. Germline CDR1 and CDR2: DFQATT and SNEGSKA (reference sequence). V was shortened by 5 bases and J by 2 bases, with 9 bases between the two germline ends. The CDR3, as DNA: TGCAGTGCTGGACAGAGTCAAGAGACCCAGTACTTC. Translation: CSAGQSQETQYF.

CDR3 nucleotide sequence: TGTGCCAGCAGCGCTGGACGGGTACAAGAGACCCAGTACTTC. Its protein is CASSAGRVQETQYF. The chain combines TRBV11-2 with TRBJ2-5, with D unresolved. The CDR3 totals 14 residues. CDR1 is SGHAT, CDR2 FQNNGV, per germline. Trimming pared 5 bases from V and 2 bases from J, leaving 12 bases between.

This clonotype came up many times. V and J are TRBV6-1 and TRBJ2-5; the D gene could be TRBD1 or TRBD2 (5 bases each). Germline loops: CDR1 MNHNS, CDR2 SASEGT. V lost 5 bases and J 3 bases, leaving 16 bases between the germline ends. The CDR3 consists of 15 residues. CDR3 DNA: TGTGCCAGCAGTAATCAAGGGACCTTAGAAGAGACCCAGTACTTC. Translated: CASSNQGTLEETQYF.

The chain links TRBV5-4 to TRBJ2-7, with 7 bases fitting TRBD2. J lost 3 bases, V lost 0 bases, and 3 bases had no gene match. The CDR3 contains 14 residues. The germline CDR1 and CDR2 sequences are SGHNT and YYREEE (reference sequence). CDR3 nucleotides: TGTGCCAGCAGCTTGGAGCTAGCGGTCTACGAGCAGTACTTC. This sequence encodes CASSLELAVYEQYF.

This clonotype was detected ten times or more. The V call is TRBV10-3, the J call TRBJ1-5; the match to TRBD1 covers 8 bases. This CDR3 region has 14 residues. V was clipped by 10 bases and J by 3 bases; unmatched bases: 8. Germline assignment: CDR1 ENHRY and CDR2 SYGVKD. The CDR3 nucleotides read TGTGCCAGCAGGGGGCAGGGGAACAATCAGCCCCAGCATTTT. Translation gives CASRGQGNNQPQHF.

In its sample, this clonotype was seen many times. J is TRBJ2-1 and V is TRBV5-1; 15 bases fit TRBD2. J was trimmed by 13 bases and V by 0 bases; bases with no gene match: 5. The germline gives CDR1 SGHRS, CDR2 YFSETQ. CDR3 length equals 15 residues. This CDR3 is CASSLDPGLAGGQFF. CDR3 coding DNA: TGCGCCAGCAGCTTGGATCCGGGACTAGCGGGAGGTCAGTTCTTC.

The rearrangement uses TRBV18 and TRBJ1-1, with 9 bases matching TRBD1. There are 17 residues in the CDR3. Trimming took 1 base from V and 0 from J; bases not matched to a gene: 6. Germline V gene lookup returns CDR1 KGHSH and CDR2 LQKENI. CDR3 loop: CASSPRQGVFMNTEAFF. In DNA form, the CDR3 reads TGTGCCAGCTCACCACGACAGGGGGTTTTCATGAACACTGAAGCTTTCTTT. The full variable domain, its missing parts supplied by reference TRBV18 and TRBJ1-1, is NAGVMQNPRHLVRRRGQEARLRCSPMKGHSHVYWYRQLPEEGLKFMVYLQKENIIDESGMPKERFSAEFPKEGPSILRIQQVVRGDSAAYFCASSPRQGVFMNTEAFFGQGTRLTVV.

This clonotype occurred a few times. The chain couples TRBV11-2 to TRBJ1-1, with 9 bases aligning to TRBD1. The germline V gene has CDR1 SGHAT and CDR2 FQNNGV. This CDR3 comprises 14 residues. V lost 6 bases to trimming and J lost 6 bases; unmatched junction nucleotides: 8. The CDR3 region has the DNA TGTGCCAGCAGATCGATCGGACAGGGGCCTGAAGCTTTCTTT. This gives the protein CASRSIGQGPEAFF.

About this clonotype: At one of its ends the junction is not consistent with the germline gene, which may arise from a read error. V is TRBV11-2 and J is TRBJ1-3; D not resolved. The CDR3 is 15 residues long. Per germline, CDR1 SGHAT and CDR2 FQNNGV. DNA of the CDR3: TGTGCCAGCAGCTTAGAGGAGGGCTCTGGAAACATCATATATTTT. This encodes CASSLEEGSGNIIYF.

In its sample, this clonotype was seen many times. The J gene is TRBJ2-5, the V gene TRBV5-5; D might be TRBD1 or TRBD2, each matching 5 bases. Germline-derived CDR1 and CDR2 are SGHKS and YYEKEE (reference sequence). Trimming cost V 0 bases and J 2 bases, with 14 bases left between them. The CDR3 runs 16 residues. The CDR3 region has the DNA TGTGCCAGCAGCTTGGCGCCAAGGGACCTACAAGAGACCCAGTACTTC. Its translation: CASSLAPRDLQETQYF. Drawing the rest from reference TRBV5-5 and TRBJ2-5, the complete variable domain is DAGVTQSPTHLIKTRGQQVTLRCSPISGHKSVSWYQQVLGQGPQFIFQYYEKEERGRGNFPDRFSARQFPNYSSELNVNALLLGDSALYLCASSLAPRDLQETQYFGPGTRLLVL.